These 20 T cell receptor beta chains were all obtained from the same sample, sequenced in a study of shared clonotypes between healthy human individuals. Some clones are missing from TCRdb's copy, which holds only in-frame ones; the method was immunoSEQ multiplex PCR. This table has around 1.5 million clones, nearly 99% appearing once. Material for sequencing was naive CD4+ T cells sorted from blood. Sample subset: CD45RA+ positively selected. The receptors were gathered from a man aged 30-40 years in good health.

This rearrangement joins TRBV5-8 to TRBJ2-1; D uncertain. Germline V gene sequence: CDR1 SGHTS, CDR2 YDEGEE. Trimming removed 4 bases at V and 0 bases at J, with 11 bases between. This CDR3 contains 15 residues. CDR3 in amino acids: CASSPAWGSYNEQFF. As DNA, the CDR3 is TGTGCCAGCAGCCCGGCGTGGGGCTCCTACAATGAGCAGTTCTTC.

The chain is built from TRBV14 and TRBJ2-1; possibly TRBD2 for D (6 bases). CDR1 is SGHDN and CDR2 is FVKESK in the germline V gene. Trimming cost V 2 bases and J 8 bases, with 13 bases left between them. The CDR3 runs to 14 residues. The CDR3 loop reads CASSQRPGEDEQFF. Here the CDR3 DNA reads TGTGCCAGCAGCCAACGGCCGGGAGAGGATGAGCAGTTCTTC.

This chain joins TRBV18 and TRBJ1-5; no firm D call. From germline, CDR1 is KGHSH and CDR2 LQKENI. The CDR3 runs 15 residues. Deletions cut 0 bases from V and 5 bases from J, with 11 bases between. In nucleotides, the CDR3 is TGTGCCAGCTCACCACCAGGGCAGCTAGATCAGCCCCAGCATTTT. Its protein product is CASSPPGQLDQPQHF.

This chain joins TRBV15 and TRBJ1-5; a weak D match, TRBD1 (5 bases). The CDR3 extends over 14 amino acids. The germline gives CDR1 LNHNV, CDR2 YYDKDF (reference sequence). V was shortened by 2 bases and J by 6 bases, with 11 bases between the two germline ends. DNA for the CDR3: TGTGCCACCAGCAGATACTCCGGGGGTCAGCCCCAGCATTTT. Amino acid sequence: CATSRYSGGQPQHF. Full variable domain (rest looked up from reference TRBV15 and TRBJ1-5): DAMVIQNPRYQVTQFGKPVTLSCSQTLNHNVMYWYQQKSSQAPKLLFHYYDKDFNNEADTPDNFQSRRPNTSFCFLDIRSPGLGDTAMYLCATSRYSGGQPQHFGDGTRLSIL.

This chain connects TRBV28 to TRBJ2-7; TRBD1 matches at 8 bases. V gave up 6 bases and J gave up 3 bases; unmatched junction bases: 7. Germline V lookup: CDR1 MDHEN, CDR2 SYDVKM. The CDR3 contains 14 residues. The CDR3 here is CASRGTGLNYEQYF. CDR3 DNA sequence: TGTGCCAGCAGAGGGACAGGTCTTAACTACGAGCAGTACTTC. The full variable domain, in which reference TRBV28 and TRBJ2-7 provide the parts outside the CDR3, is DVKVTQSSRYLVKRTGEKVFLECVQDMDHENMFWYRQDPGLGLRLIYFSYDVKMKEKGDIPEGYSVSREKKERFSLILESASTNQTSMYLCASRGTGLNYEQYFGPGTRLTVT.

The CDR3 spells CASSPHWLAGERDYEQYF. The CDR3 nucleotides are TGTGCCAGCAGTCCCCACTGGCTAGCGGGAGAGAGAGACTACGAGCAGTACTTC. This chain connects TRBV7-2 to TRBJ2-7, with 10 nucleotides matching TRBD2. V lost 6 bases and J lost 3; bases outside the gene matches: 17. The CDR3 sequence is 18 residues long. The V gene's germline CDR1 is SGHTA and CDR2 FQGNSA.

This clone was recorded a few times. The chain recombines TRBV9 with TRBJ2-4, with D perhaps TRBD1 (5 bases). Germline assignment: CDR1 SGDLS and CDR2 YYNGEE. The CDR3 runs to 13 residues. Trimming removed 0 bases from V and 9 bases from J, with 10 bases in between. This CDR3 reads CASSVEQVGIQYF. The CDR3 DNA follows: TGTGCCAGCAGCGTAGAACAGGTTGGCATTCAGTACTTC.

In nucleotides, the CDR3 is TGTGCCAGCAGTTTGGTCGGGACCCTTTACGAGCAGTACTTC. This encodes CASSLVGTLYEQYF. This chain links TRBV28 with TRBJ2-7; either TRBD1 or TRBD2 may fit D (5 bases each). With 3 bases removed from V and 4 bases from J, the gap between germline ends came to 13 bases. Germline V gene data show CDR1 as MDHEN and CDR2 as SYDVKM. The CDR3 runs 14 residues. The whole variable domain, filled in from reference TRBV28 and TRBJ2-7, reads DVKVTQSSRYLVKRTGEKVFLECVQDMDHENMFWYRQDPGLGLRLIYFSYDVKMKEKGDIPEGYSVSREKKERFSLILESASTNQTSMYLCASSLVGTLYEQYFGPGTRLTVT.

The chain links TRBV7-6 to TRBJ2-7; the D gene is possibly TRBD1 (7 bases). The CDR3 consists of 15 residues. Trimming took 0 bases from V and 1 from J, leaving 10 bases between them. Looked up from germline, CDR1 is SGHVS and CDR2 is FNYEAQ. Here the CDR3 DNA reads TGTGCCAGCAGCTTAGCGCCAGGGGGGTCCTACGAGCAGTACTTC. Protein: CASSLAPGGSYEQYF.

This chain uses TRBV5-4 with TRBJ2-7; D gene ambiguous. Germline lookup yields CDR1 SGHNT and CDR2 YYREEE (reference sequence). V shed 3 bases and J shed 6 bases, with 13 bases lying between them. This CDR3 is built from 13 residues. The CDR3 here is CASSSPSRREQYF. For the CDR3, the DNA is TGTGCCAGCAGCTCCCCTTCTCGGCGCGAGCAGTACTTC.

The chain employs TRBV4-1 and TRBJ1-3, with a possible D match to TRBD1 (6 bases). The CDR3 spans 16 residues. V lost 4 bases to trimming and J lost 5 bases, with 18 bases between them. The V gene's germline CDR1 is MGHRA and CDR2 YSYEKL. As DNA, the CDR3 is TGCGCCAGCAGCCCCTCCCTCCCAGGACAGAGAAACACCATATATTTT. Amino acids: CASSPSLPGQRNTIYF.

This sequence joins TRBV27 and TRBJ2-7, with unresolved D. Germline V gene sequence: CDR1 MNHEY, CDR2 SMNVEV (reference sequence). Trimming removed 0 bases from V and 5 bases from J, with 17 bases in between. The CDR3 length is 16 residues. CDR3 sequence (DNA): TGTGCCAGCAGTTTATCCGGAATGGGATTCCGGAACGAGCAGTACTTC. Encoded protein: CASSLSGMGFRNEQYF.

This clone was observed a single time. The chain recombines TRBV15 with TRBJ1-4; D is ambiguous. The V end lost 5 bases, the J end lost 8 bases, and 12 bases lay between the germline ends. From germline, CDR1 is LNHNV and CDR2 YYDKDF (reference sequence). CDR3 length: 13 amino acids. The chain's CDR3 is CATSEGLKEKLFF. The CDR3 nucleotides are TGTGCCACCAGCGAGGGCCTCAAGGAAAAACTGTTTTTT. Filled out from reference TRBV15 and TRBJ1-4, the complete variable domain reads DAMVIQNPRYQVTQFGKPVTLSCSQTLNHNVMYWYQQKSSQAPKLLFHYYDKDFNNEADTPDNFQSRRPNTSFCFLDIRSPGLGDTAMYLCATSEGLKEKLFFGSGTQLSVL.

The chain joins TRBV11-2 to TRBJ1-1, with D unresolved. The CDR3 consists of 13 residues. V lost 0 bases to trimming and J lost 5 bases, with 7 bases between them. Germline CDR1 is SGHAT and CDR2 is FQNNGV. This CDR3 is CASSLDAGTEAFF. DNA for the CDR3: TGTGCCAGCAGCTTAGACGCGGGAACTGAAGCTTTCTTT.

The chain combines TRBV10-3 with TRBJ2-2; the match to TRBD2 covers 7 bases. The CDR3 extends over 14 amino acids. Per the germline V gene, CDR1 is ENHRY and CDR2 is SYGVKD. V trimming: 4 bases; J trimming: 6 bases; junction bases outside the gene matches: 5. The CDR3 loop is CAISVGLEAGELFF. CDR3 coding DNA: TGTGCCATCAGTGTAGGACTAGAAGCCGGGGAGCTGTTTTTT.

The CDR3 protein is CASSTQASRARGGANVLTF. The CDR3, as DNA: TGTGCCAGCAGCACTCAAGCCTCCCGAGCCAGGGGTGGGGCCAACGTCCTGACTTTC. The chain employs TRBV9 and TRBJ2-6, with D possibly matching TRBD1 (6 bases). The germline V gene has CDR1 SGDLS and CDR2 YYNGEE. The V end was cut by 4 bases, the J end by 3 bases, with 23 bases between. CDR3 size: 19 residues.

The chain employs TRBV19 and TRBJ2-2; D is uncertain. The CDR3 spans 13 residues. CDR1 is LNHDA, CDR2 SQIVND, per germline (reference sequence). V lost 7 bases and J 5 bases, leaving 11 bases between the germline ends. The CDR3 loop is CASTPIPTGELFF. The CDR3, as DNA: TGTGCCAGTACCCCTATACCAACCGGGGAGCTGTTTTTT.

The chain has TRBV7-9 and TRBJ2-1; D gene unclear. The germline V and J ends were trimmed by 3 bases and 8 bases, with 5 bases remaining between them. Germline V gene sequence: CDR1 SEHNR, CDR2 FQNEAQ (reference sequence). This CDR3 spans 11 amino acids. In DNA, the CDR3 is TGTGCCAGCAGCTTTTCACATGAGCAGTTCTTC. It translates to CASSFSHEQFF.

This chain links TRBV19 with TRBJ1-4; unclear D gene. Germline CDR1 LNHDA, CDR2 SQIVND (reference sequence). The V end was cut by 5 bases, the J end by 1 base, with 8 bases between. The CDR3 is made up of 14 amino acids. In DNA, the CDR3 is TGTGCCAGTAGTCAACAGAGAACTAATGAAAAACTGTTTTTT. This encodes CASSQQRTNEKLFF.

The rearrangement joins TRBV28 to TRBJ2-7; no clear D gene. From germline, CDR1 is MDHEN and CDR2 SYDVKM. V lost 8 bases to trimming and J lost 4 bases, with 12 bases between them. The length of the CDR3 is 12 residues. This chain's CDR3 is CASRYGRYEQYF. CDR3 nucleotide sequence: TGTGCCAGCCGGTACGGCCGTTACGAGCAGTACTTC.